This T cell receptor (beta chain) was identified during a study of CD8+CD57+ T cells in acquired aplastic anemia. Study overall: Each DNA sample taken from sorted CD4+ and CD8+ cells came to around 2.9 ug on average.

This clonotype has only a few counts. Its specificity is not known. Findings and limits, study-wide: Shared by patients and controls, 25 to 30 CD8+ CDR3s were abundant in patients. Statistical testing detected no significant gap in CD8+ Simpson's diversity between patients and controls.

This CDR3 contains 11 residues. V lost 8 bases to trimming and J lost 9 bases, with 10 bases between them. CDR1 is SNHLY, CDR2 FYNNEI, per germline. Investigators profiled TCR beta VDJ and CDR3 from genomic DNA template. TCRdb called the reads again in MiXCR, with one record for every CDR3 protein. Here the sample spans 150,000 to 200,000 distinct CDR3 sequences, less than 65% being singletons. This chain joins TRBV2 and TRBJ2-2; D is perhaps TRBD2 (5 bases). The sequenced sample consisted of sorted CD4+, CD8+, or CD8+CD57+ T cells (not recorded which) from PBMCs. This clonotype was obtained from a human donor with severe aplastic anemia or a healthy control (not recorded which). The CDR3 bases are TGTGCCAGCCTACTAGGGTGGGAGCTGTTTTTT. It codes for CASLLGWELFF.